This entry lists 25 T cell receptor beta chains sequenced from one sample in a study of blood T cells in healthy people across ages. Combining a sample-barcoded 5' primer with a J-beta primer mix, a second PCR ran for roughly 7 to 12 cycles. MiXCR, applied by TCRdb to the 5' RACE reads, yields one record per CDR3 protein. Among roughly 900,000 distinct CDR3 sequences, approximately 49% were seen once, and the ten largest hold over 10%. Input material: blood. The receptors stem from a man in his thirties or forties in good health.

The rearrangement joins TRBV10-3 to TRBJ2-3; 12 positions agree with TRBD2. The CDR3 is 16 amino acids. Unmatched junction bases numbered 5, after V lost 6 bases and J lost 1 base. Germline lookup yields CDR1 ENHRY and CDR2 SYGVKD. This CDR3 reads CAIRRLAGERTDTQYF. The CDR3 nucleotides are TGTGCCATCAGAAGACTAGCGGGGGAGCGCACAGATACGCAGTATTTT.

This clonotype was picked up one time. This rearrangement joins TRBV5-6 to TRBJ1-5; a weak D match, TRBD1 (6 bases). V was shortened by 1 base and J by 6 bases, with 11 bases between the two germline ends. CDR1 SGHDT and CDR2 YYEEEE come from the germline V gene. This CDR3 contains 14 residues. As DNA, the CDR3 is TGTGCCAGCAGCTTGTGTCAGGGGAGTCAGCCCCAGCATTTT. Translating it yields CASSLCQGSQPQHF.

This clonotype was counted many times. The V gene is TRBV29-1, the J gene TRBJ1-2, with D hard to call. V was pared by 7 bases and J by 3 bases, with 12 bases between. Germline V gives CDR1 SQVTM, CDR2 ANQGSEA. The length of the CDR3 is 12 residues. The CDR3 here is CSASASDYGYTF. The CDR3 DNA reads TGCAGCGCGAGCGCGTCGGACTATGGCTACACCTTC.

This clonotype was picked up one time. The chain recombines TRBV20-1 with TRBJ2-1, with 8 bases that match TRBD2. The CDR3 is made up of 14 amino acids. Unmatched junction bases numbered 9, after V lost 4 bases and J lost 7 bases. From germline, CDR1 is DFQATT and CDR2 SNEGSKA (reference sequence). The CDR3 is CSATSGGARNEQFF. CDR3 sequence (DNA): TGCAGTGCTACCAGCGGGGGCGCCCGTAATGAGCAGTTCTTC.

This sequence joins TRBV7-7 and TRBJ2-1, with 7 positions matching TRBD1. The V gene's germline CDR1 is SSHAT and CDR2 FNYEAQ (reference sequence). This CDR3 is built from 15 residues. Trimming removed 5 bases from V and 8 bases from J; junction bases left unmatched: 12. The chain's CDR3 is CASSPQGISEDEQFF. In DNA form, the CDR3 reads TGTGCCAGCAGCCCACAGGGGATTTCAGAGGATGAGCAGTTCTTC.

The chain employs TRBV5-1 and TRBJ2-4; 9 positions match TRBD1. V lost 2 bases to trimming and J lost 7 bases; unmatched junction nucleotides: 7. CDR3 length equals 15 residues. Germline-derived CDR1 and CDR2 are SGHRS and YFSETQ. The CDR3 region has the DNA TGCGCCAGCAGCTTTGGAACAGGGGGCATGAACATTCAGTACTTC. Its protein is CASSFGTGGMNIQYF.

The chain joins TRBV6-1 to TRBJ2-7, with D unresolved. The germline CDR1 and CDR2 sequences are MNHNS and SASEGT. V shed 1 base and J shed 5 bases, with 12 bases lying between them. This CDR3 comprises 14 residues. In DNA, the CDR3 is TGTGCCAGCAGTGAAGGTCCAGGTGGCCACGAGCAGTACTTC. This encodes CASSEGPGGHEQYF.

This rearrangement joins TRBV6-5 to TRBJ2-1; 11 positions agree with TRBD1. The V gene's germline CDR1 is MNHEY and CDR2 SVGAGI. Trimming removed 5 bases from V and 3 bases from J; junction bases left unmatched: 6. CDR3 length equals 16 residues. The CDR3 DNA sequence: TGTGCCAGCAGTCTGGACGGGACAGGGGGCTACAATGAGCAGTTCTTC. Its protein product is CASSLDGTGGYNEQFF.

Comment on this clonotype: A much larger clone differs by one base, so this may be a read error. CDR3 sequence reads: CASSDQYTEQYF. CDR3 nucleotide sequence: TGTGCCAGCAGTGACCAGTACACTGAGCAGTACTTC. The V and J genes are TRBV25-1 and TRBJ2-7; D not resolved. The CDR3 spans 12 residues. Trimming took off 3 bases at V and 7 bases at J, with 10 bases between the two ends. Germline V gives CDR1 MGHDK, CDR2 SYGVNS.

This clonotype was seen more than once but under ten times. The chain recombines TRBV24-1 with TRBJ2-1, with a possible D match to TRBD2 (6 bases). The V gene lost 0 bases and the J gene lost 4 bases, with 12 bases spanning the gap. Germline CDR1 KGHDR, CDR2 SFDVKD. CDR3 length: 16 amino acids. The CDR3 is CATSDLRGALYNEQFF. The DNA of the CDR3 is TGTGCCACCAGTGATTTGCGCGGGGCCCTATACAATGAGCAGTTCTTC.

Worth noting for this clonotype: At one end, the junction sequence differs from germline, possibly due to a read error. The V and J genes are TRBV4-3 and TRBJ2-6; 8 bases fit TRBD1. The CDR3 is made up of 18 amino acids. Germline V lookup: CDR1 LGHNA, CDR2 YSLEER. This CDR3 is CASSQDWDRRSGANVLTF. The CDR3 DNA reads TGCGCCAGCAGCCAAGATTGGGACAGGCGCTCTGGAGCCAACGTCCTGACTTTC.

This sequence joins TRBV6-5 and TRBJ2-4, with no clear D. Germline loops: CDR1 MNHEY, CDR2 SVGAGI. The CDR3 covers 11 residues. Deletions cut 0 bases from V and 16 bases from J, with 10 bases between. CDR3 DNA: TGTGCCAGCAGTTACTCAGACGACTTATACTTC. Translated, it gives CASSYSDDLYF.

The chain uses TRBV6-5 and TRBJ2-2; D gene ambiguous. Looked up from germline, CDR1 is MNHEY and CDR2 is SVGAGI. This CDR3 has 15 amino acids. Deletions cut 8 bases from V and 2 bases from J, with 15 bases between. The DNA of the CDR3 is TGTGCCAGCGGAGAACGGCTGGGTAACACCGGGGAGCTGTTTTTT. Translation: CASGERLGNTGELFF.

This sequence joins TRBV5-1 and TRBJ2-3; D possibly uses TRBD1 or TRBD2 (5 bases each). The CDR3 has 14 residues. V was cut by 10 bases and J by 2 bases, with 17 bases left in between. From germline, CDR1 is SGHRS and CDR2 YFSETQ. The CDR3 protein is CACNRGEHTDTQYF. Written as DNA, the CDR3 is TGCGCCTGCAACAGAGGGGAGCACACAGATACGCAGTATTTT.

V usage is TRBV4-1 and J usage is TRBJ1-1; D is uncertain. The CDR3 has 15 residues. V dropped 0 bases and J dropped 11 bases, with 19 bases sitting between them. Germline CDR1 MGHRA, CDR2 YSYEKL. The CDR3, as DNA: TGCGCCAGCAGCCAAGATCCAGTTCCGGGGTCTGGTGCTTTCTTT. Translating it yields CASSQDPVPGSGAFF.

This chain links TRBV20-1 with TRBJ1-2; perhaps TRBD1 as D (5 bases). The germline V gene has CDR1 DFQATT and CDR2 SNEGSKA (reference sequence). The V gene lost 3 bases and the J gene lost 0 bases, with 11 bases spanning the gap. The CDR3 is 14 amino acids. CDR3 sequence reads: CSASGQGANYGYTF. The DNA for the CDR3 is TGCAGTGCTAGCGGCCAGGGAGCTAACTATGGCTACACCTTC.

The chain has TRBV9 and TRBJ2-7, with 7 bases fitting TRBD1. Germline V gene data show CDR1 as SGDLS and CDR2 as YYNGEE. The V gene end was trimmed by 3 bases and the J gene end by 6 bases; junction bases not matched to a gene: 12. There are 15 residues in the CDR3. The CDR3: CASSGDLQGFGEQYF. In DNA, the CDR3 is TGTGCCAGCAGCGGTGACCTACAGGGGTTTGGCGAGCAGTACTTC.

The chain uses TRBV27 and TRBJ2-3; 7 bases are a match to TRBD1. With V trimmed by 3 bases and J by 3 bases, 9 bases remained unmatched. Germline CDR1 is MNHEY and CDR2 is SMNVEV (reference sequence). The CDR3 sequence is 16 residues long. CDR3 DNA sequence: TGTGCCAGCAGTTTGTTGCTAGGGACAGAGACAGATACGCAGTATTTT. It codes for CASSLLLGTETDTQYF.

This sequence joins TRBV18 and TRBJ1-1; D remains unclear. This CDR3 comprises 14 residues. Per germline, CDR1 KGHSH and CDR2 LQKENI. V was clipped by 1 base and J by 1 base, with 7 bases between them. CDR3 nucleotide sequence: TGTGCCAGCTCACCACAGCCCCAGAACACTGAAGCTTTCTTT. Translation gives CASSPQPQNTEAFF.

The chain's CDR3 is CSGAQRASVYGYTF. In DNA form, the CDR3 reads TGCAGTGGCGCCCAGAGGGCTTCGGTCTATGGCTACACCTTC. The chain combines TRBV20-1 with TRBJ1-2; no definite D call. CDR1 and CDR2 from the germline V gene are DFQATT and SNEGSKA (reference sequence). Trimming stripped 7 bases from V and 4 bases from J, with 19 bases between. This CDR3 is built from 14 residues.

The chain uses TRBV6-1 and TRBJ2-7, with a weak D call TRBD2 (6 bases). The germline gives CDR1 MNHNS, CDR2 SASEGT. Trimming took 0 bases from V and 7 from J, leaving 13 bases between them. CDR3 length: 14 residues. The CDR3 DNA follows: TGTGCCAGCAGTGAAGCGGGAGGCACCGATGAGCAGTACTTC. Protein sequence: CASSEAGGTDEQYF.

The V gene is TRBV29-1, the J gene TRBJ2-7; weak D call: TRBD2 (5 bases). Trimming shortened V by 4 bases and J by 3 bases, and 13 bases separated the two germline ends. There are 13 residues in the CDR3. Germline CDR1 is SQVTM and CDR2 is ANQGSEA. The CDR3 DNA reads as TGCAGCGTTGGCCCGATGGGGAGCTACGAGCAGTACTTC. This translates into CSVGPMGSYEQYF.

The chain carries TRBV12-3 or TRBV12-4 and TRBJ1-5, with 8 bases identical to TRBD1. The J segment lost 0 bases and the V segment lost 6 bases, leaving 4 bases of the junction unmatched. The CDR3 loop spans 15 amino acids. CDR3: CASRGQDYSNQPQHF. The CDR3 nucleotides read TGTGCCAGCAGGGGACAGGATTATAGCAATCAGCCCCAGCATTTT.

This clonotype was found a few times. This sequence joins TRBV14 and TRBJ2-7; no clear D gene. The CDR3 is 15 residues long. The V gene's germline CDR1 is SGHDN and CDR2 FVKESK. Trimming left V 3 bases short and J 1 base short, with 13 bases between. The CDR3 DNA reads TGTGCCAGCAGCCATAATCCCGGACCATCCTACGAGCAGTACTTC. It codes for CASSHNPGPSYEQYF.

This clonotype came up many times. The chain uses TRBV11-3 and TRBJ2-7; a possible D gene is TRBD1 (6 bases). From germline, CDR1 is SGHNT and CDR2 YENEEA. The CDR3 has 12 amino acids. Trimming took 3 bases from V and 5 from J, leaving 8 bases between them. The CDR3 DNA follows: TGTGCCAGCAGCTTGAACAGGGACGAGCAGTACTTC. Translating it yields CASSLNRDEQYF.